The 6 T cell receptor beta chains presented below share a single source sample, sequenced in a study of blood T cells in healthy people across ages. Then a second PCR, running about 6 to 11 cycles, was carried out with a sample-barcoded 5' primer and a J-beta primer mix. From the 5' RACE reads, TCRdb called clonotypes with MiXCR, one entry per CDR3 protein. The sample holds 600,000 to 900,000 distinct CDR3 sequences; around 24% are singletons and the top ten take about 3%. Separately, the same data were catalogued under a study of T cells of mothers and their children.

Sequencing input: blood. Receptor source: a boy between 10 and 17 years old in good health.

This clonotype was counted once. Here the CDR3 reads CASSGNEGRGNTIYF. In nucleotides, the CDR3 is TGTGCCAGCAGCGGGAACGAGGGGAGAGGAAACACCATATATTTT. The chain uses TRBV7-9 and TRBJ1-3; TRBD1 might be the D (5 bases). V was shortened by 5 bases and J by 4 bases, with 15 bases between the two germline ends. Germline V CDR1 and CDR2: SEHNR, FQNEAQ (reference sequence). This CDR3 is 15 amino acids long.

This rearrangement joins TRBV27 to TRBJ2-6; no firm D call. This CDR3 comprises 19 residues. V shed 3 bases and J shed 4 bases, with 22 bases lying between them. CDR1 and CDR2 from the germline V gene are MNHEY and SMNVEV (reference sequence). The DNA for the CDR3 is TGTGCCAGCAGTTTTATCCCCCTTCAGTGGGATTCGGGGGCCAACGTCCTGACTTTC. Its translation: CASSFIPLQWDSGANVLTF.

This clonotype was picked up a small number of times. The chain has TRBV7-3 and TRBJ2-1; D is possibly TRBD2 (5 bases). Germline V CDR1 and CDR2: SGHTA, FQGTGA. This CDR3 contains 14 residues. V was cut by 5 bases and J by 10 bases, with 18 bases left in between. CDR3 amino acids: CASSPGLASQEQFF. The CDR3 DNA is TGTGCCAGCAGCCCTGGGCTAGCTAGTCAAGAGCAGTTCTTC.

This clonotype was detected only a few times. The chain couples TRBV24-1 to TRBJ2-1; D unclear. In germline, CDR1 is KGHDR, CDR2 SFDVKD. This CDR3 is 14 amino acids long. V shed 4 bases and J shed 4 bases, with 10 bases lying between them. The CDR3 nucleotides are TGTGCCACCAGTGACCCTTCGACGTACAATGAGCAGTTCTTC. It encodes CATSDPSTYNEQFF.

This clonotype was seen only a few times. This sequence joins TRBV12-3 or TRBV12-4 and TRBJ1-5; maybe TRBD1 (6 bases). This CDR3 comprises 16 residues. Trimming removed 3 bases from V and 2 bases from J, with 14 bases in between. For the CDR3, the DNA is TGTGCCAGCAGTTTTCGGAATGGGGGCGGCAATCAGCCCCAGCATTTT. Its translation is CASSFRNGGGNQPQHF.

J is TRBJ1-4 and V is TRBV28, with a weak D call TRBD1 (6 bases). Germline assignment: CDR1 MDHEN and CDR2 SYDVKM. This CDR3 spans 15 amino acids. The V end lost 5 bases, the J end lost 3 bases, and 13 bases lay between the germline ends. In DNA, the CDR3 is TGTGCCAGCAGTGCTCGGGGGCCAGCTAATGAAAAACTGTTTTTT. Translated: CASSARGPANEKLFF.